One and the same sample provided the 18 T cell receptor beta chains below, sequenced in a study of CD8 T cells in ankylosing spondylitis (dated by TCRdb to 2016 to 2017). Library generation was performed with 5' RACE. Data came from an Illumina HiSeq 2500. The public sequencing data were trimmed at Q25 with fastp and processed into clonotypes with MiXCR by TCRdb, which kept only in-frame beta chains. Duplicate CDR3 protein sequences are folded into a single record with the most common DNA and genes. The sample table records fewer than 200,000 distinct CDR3 sequences; about 18% of these occur just once. 4.3% of the sample rests with the top ten. The sequenced sample was blood, either unsorted or a sorted T cell fraction (not recorded which). These receptor sequences come from a male donor aged 10-29 years with ankylosing spondylitis or in good health (not recorded which). Donor details come from another sample of the same person, matched by shared clones.

At least ten counts were recorded for this clonotype. The chain couples TRBV6-5 to TRBJ2-3; D may be TRBD2 (6 bases). The CDR3 has 16 amino acids. Trimming took off 4 bases at V and 0 bases at J, with 14 bases between the two ends. The germline gives CDR1 MNHEY, CDR2 SVGAGI. The CDR3 DNA follows: TGTGCCAGCAGTTCCCATAGCGGTACTAGCACAGATACGCAGTATTTT. Its protein product is CASSSHSGTSTDTQYF.

This clonotype came up many times. V usage is TRBV7-9 and J usage is TRBJ2-7; D gene uncertain. Germline V gives CDR1 SEHNR, CDR2 FQNEAQ (reference sequence). The CDR3 consists of 13 residues. Trimming took off 1 base at V and 6 bases at J, with 10 bases between the two ends. The CDR3 spells CASSLVGPTEQYF. DNA for the CDR3: TGTGCCAGCAGCTTAGTTGGACCAACCGAGCAGTACTTC.

This clonotype was found many times. The gene calls are TRBV7-3 and TRBJ2-1; TRBD2 matches at 7 bases. The V gene's germline CDR1 is SGHTA and CDR2 FQGTGA. CDR3 size: 14 residues. Trimming removed 5 bases from V and 4 bases from J; junction bases left unmatched: 5. This CDR3 reads CASSPKRGYNEQFF. The CDR3 region has the DNA TGTGCCAGCAGCCCTAAGCGGGGATACAATGAGCAGTTCTTC.

This clonotype was detected ten times or more. The gene calls are TRBV29-1 and TRBJ2-3; unclear D gene. There are 9 residues in the CDR3. V was clipped by 4 bases and J by 8 bases, with 4 bases between them. Germline-derived CDR1 and CDR2 are SQVTM and ANQGSEA. The CDR3 here is CSVGGTQYF. The CDR3 DNA reads TGCAGCGTTGGAGGTACGCAGTATTTT.

This clonotype was observed at least ten times. V usage is TRBV15 and J usage is TRBJ2-5; D call uncertain. Germline V CDR1 and CDR2: LNHNV, YYDKDF (reference sequence). This CDR3 is built from 13 residues. Trimming shortened V by 4 bases and J by 4 bases, and 10 bases separated the two germline ends. The CDR3 is CATSKGSVETQYF. DNA of the CDR3: TGTGCCACCAGCAAAGGGTCCGTAGAGACCCAGTACTTC.

This clonotype was counted many times. The rearrangement joins TRBV12-3 or TRBV12-4 to TRBJ2-1, with D possibly TRBD2 on 5 matching bases. Trimming removed 3 bases at V and 8 bases at J, with 14 bases between. CDR3 length equals 14 residues. The CDR3 sequence is CASSFFRGNDEQFF. CDR3 DNA: TGTGCCAGCAGTTTCTTTCGGGGTAACGATGAGCAGTTCTTC.

This clonotype was seen ten or more times. This chain links TRBV7-9 with TRBJ2-7; 13 bases are a match to TRBD2. The germline CDR1 and CDR2 sequences are SEHNR and FQNEAQ (reference sequence). The V segment lost 5 bases and the J segment 3 bases; nucleotides outside the gene matches: 4. The CDR3 runs to 15 residues. This CDR3 is CASSPLAGGNYEQYF. The CDR3 DNA follows: TGTGCCAGCAGCCCACTAGCGGGAGGGAACTACGAGCAGTACTTC.

The sample holds many counts of this clonotype. The V and J genes are TRBV6-5 and TRBJ2-7; D unclear. The V end lost 0 bases, the J end lost 3 bases, and 9 bases lay between the germline ends. The CDR3 runs to 14 residues. The V gene's germline CDR1 is MNHEY and CDR2 SVGAGI. CDR3: CASSYSKTGYEQYF. The CDR3 nucleotides read TGTGCCAGCAGTTACTCGAAGACTGGCTACGAGCAGTACTTC.

This clonotype was seen ten or more times. The chain is built from TRBV12-3 or TRBV12-4 and TRBJ2-5, with D unclear. The V and J ends lost 5 bases and 5 bases respectively, with 12 bases between them. CDR3 size: 13 residues. The CDR3 loop is CASSQLSVETQYF. CDR3 coding DNA: TGTGCCAGCAGTCAACTTTCTGTGGAGACCCAGTACTTC.

The chain combines TRBV20-1 with TRBJ2-7; the D gene is possibly TRBD1 (6 bases). Germline V CDR1 and CDR2: DFQATT, SNEGSKA (reference sequence). V shed 2 bases and J shed 1 base, with 9 bases lying between them. The CDR3 covers 13 residues. The CDR3 DNA reads TGCAGTGCTAGACGACAGGCTTCCTACGAGCAGTACTTC. This codes for CSARRQASYEQYF.

This clonotype was picked up many times. V gene TRBV29-1 combines with J gene TRBJ1-1, with 9 bases fitting TRBD1. The CDR3 is 14 amino acids. In germline, CDR1 is SQVTM, CDR2 ANQGSEA. The ends lost 4 bases at V and 6 bases at J; junction bases unmatched: 9. The CDR3 region is CSVAPGQGYAEAFF. The CDR3 nucleotides read TGCAGCGTTGCCCCGGGACAGGGTTACGCTGAAGCTTTCTTT.

The gene calls are TRBV5-6 and TRBJ2-1; TRBD1 matches 10 bases. The CDR3 extends over 16 amino acids. Germline V gives CDR1 SGHDT, CDR2 YYEEEE. V lost 3 bases, J lost 5 bases, and 8 bases stayed unmatched. CDR3 protein: CASSYPGTGDDNEQFF. The CDR3 DNA is TGTGCCAGCAGCTACCCCGGGACAGGGGACGACAATGAGCAGTTCTTC.

The table lists this clonotype with many counts. This chain uses TRBV12-3 or TRBV12-4 with TRBJ2-5; 12 bases agree with TRBD1. J gave up 4 bases and V 6 bases, and 9 bases lay outside the gene matches. This CDR3 contains 16 residues. The CDR3 DNA follows: TGTGCCAGCAGAGTCACCGGGACAGGGGGCGGAGAGACCCAGTACTTC. Translated: CASRVTGTGGGETQYF.

This clonotype has a count of ten or more. The chain couples TRBV12-3 or TRBV12-4 to TRBJ1-6; the D is unclear. V lost 2 bases to trimming and J lost 9 bases, with 11 bases between them. The CDR3 extends over 14 amino acids. In DNA form, the CDR3 reads TGTGCCAGCAGTTTAAATGGAATCGGTTCACCCCTCCACTTT. Amino acid sequence: CASSLNGIGSPLHF.

This clonotype was counted many times. The V call is TRBV6-6, the J call TRBJ2-1; D is perhaps TRBD2 (7 bases). The CDR3 extends over 13 amino acids. Germline CDR1 and CDR2: MNHNY and SVGAGI (reference sequence). The V and J ends lost 7 bases and 2 bases respectively, with 9 bases between them. CDR3 in DNA: TGTGCCAGCATGCGGGGGCCCTACAATGAGCAGTTCTTC. Protein product: CASMRGPYNEQFF.

This clonotype was counted between two and nine times. Being one base from a much bigger clone, this may be a read error. Because the CDR3 is missing its conserved closing phenylalanine or tryptophan, this is likely a read error. The chain carries TRBV5-1 and TRBJ2-6; TRBD1 matches at 12 bases. CDR1 and CDR2 (germline): SGHRS, YFSETQ. The CDR3 contains 17 residues. V trimming: 1 base; J trimming: 4 bases; junction bases outside the gene matches: 3. CDR3 sequence reads: CASSLRDRGPGANVLTC. CDR3 bases: TGCGCCAGCAGCTTGCGGGACAGGGGGCCCGGGGCCAACGTCCTGACTTGC.

The sample holds many counts of this clonotype. The chain is built from TRBV7-9 and TRBJ2-1, with TRBD1 identical over 7 bases. The CDR3 sequence is 13 residues long. Germline CDR1 reads SEHNR; CDR2 reads FQNEAQ (reference sequence). V trimming: 6 bases; J trimming: 4 bases; junction bases outside the gene matches: 3. DNA of the CDR3: TGTGCCAGCAGATCGACAGGGTACAATGAGCAGTTCTTC. Translating it yields CASRSTGYNEQFF. The full variable domain, rest sourced from reference TRBV7-9 and TRBJ2-1, is DTGVSQNPRHKITKRGQNVTFRCDPISEHNRLYWYRQTLGQGPEFLTYFQNEAQLEKSRLLSDRFSAERPKGSFSTLEIQRTEQGDSAMYLCASRSTGYNEQFFGPGTRLTVL.

This clonotype was detected ten times or more. The gene calls are TRBV7-2 and TRBJ2-5; D possibly corresponds to TRBD2 (5 bases). Per the germline V gene, CDR1 is SGHTA and CDR2 is FQGNSA. The CDR3 covers 13 residues. V dropped 5 bases and J dropped 5 bases, with 12 bases sitting between them. The CDR3 nucleotides are TGTGCCAGCAGCCTTGGACTGGGGGAGACCCAGTACTTC. Amino acids: CASSLGLGETQYF.